This paragraph covers one T cell receptor (beta chain) sequence. The data stem from a study of blood T cell repertoires in COVID-19. Germline assignment: CDR1 SGHDT and CDR2 YYEEEE. V gave up 4 bases and J gave up 3 bases; unmatched junction bases: 9. The CDR3 sequence is 15 residues long. The protocol was immunoSEQ multiplex PCR, while the TCRdb copy is restricted to in-frame clones and leaves out a portion. The sample holds 100,000 to 120,000 clones, roughly 85% seen once. The gene calls are TRBV5-6 and TRBJ1-2, with TRBD1 matching 7 bases. The receptor was isolated from a woman aged 55-70 years with COVID-19, enrolled during active disease. The sample taken for sequencing was peripheral blood. The DNA of the CDR3 is TGTGCCAGCAGCATGGGACAGACGCGCTACTATGGCTACACCTTC. It codes for CASSMGQTRYYGYTF.